Reported below is one T cell receptor (beta chain). Its antigen is not known. This sample is part of a study of human T cells and chemical hapten exposure. Background on the study: Diphenylcyclopropenone was administered weekly to the scalp of patients throughout the roughly 24-week study. Study conclusions and caveats: Versus controls, expanded TCRs had significantly more large CDR3 similarity clusters.

V shed 5 bases, J shed 4 bases, and the junction held 7 bases outside the gene matches. This CDR3 has 14 amino acids. Germline-derived CDR1 and CDR2 are MNHEY and SVGAGI. TCRdb called the RACE reads again in MiXCR, with one record for every CDR3 protein. The table records about 85,000 distinct CDR3 sequences, around 7.9% of them present only once. Time point specified: pre-sensitization, week 0. The treatment: therapeutic diphenylcyclopropenone sensitization with weekly scalp DPC. The chain joins TRBV6-5 to TRBJ2-7; 8 bases are a match to TRBD1. The specimen was whole blood, collected in connection with sensitization to the hapten diphenylcyclopropenone (DPC). This clonotype originated in a man aged 40-49 years with alopecia areata. Some clones in this sample may be carry-over from other donors' samples. CDR3 loop: CASSKTRGQYEQYF. CDR3 bases: TGTGCCAGCAGTAAAACCAGGGGGCAGTACGAGCAGTACTTC.